This T cell receptor (beta chain) was obtained from a study of cytomegalovirus exposure and HLA in healthy donors. About the research overall: A preliminary data release comprised around 85 million unique TCRs obtained from HLA-typed donors.

Whole-study results and caveats: Several top significant clusters appeared, in a later analysis, to be linked to common viral pathogens. Later analysis placed DRB1 highest and HLA-C lowest in TCR association rates, which differed by HLA locus.

PCR involved 60 Vbeta and 13 Jbeta primers. The method was immunoSEQ multiplex PCR; TCRdb's version includes in-frame clones alone and lacks a portion of them. Of about 160,000 clones in the sample, roughly 85% were seen once. To note about this clone: What it binds is not known.

The ends were cut back, 2 bases at V and 5 bases at J, with 12 bases in the middle. The CDR3 consists of 14 residues. The germline gives CDR1 LNHNV, CDR2 YYDKDF (reference sequence). The chain combines TRBV15 with TRBJ2-5; D possibly corresponds to TRBD1 (5 bases). The TCR was taken from a woman in her forties or fifties in good health and CMV-seropositive. The sample consisted of PBMCs. DNA of the CDR3: TGTGCCACCAGCAGACAGGGTTTCCCGGAGACCCAGTACTTC. It translates to CATSRQGFPETQYF.